The 28 T cell receptor beta chains below come from one sample, sequenced in a study of early T cells in non-severe SARS-CoV-2 infection (dated by TCRdb to the early 2020s). The library came from 5' RACE. The reads were generated on a NextSeq 500. TCRdb reanalyzed the raw reads on its own, using fastp at Q25 for trimming and MiXCR for clone calling, and kept in-frame beta chains. CDR3 protein sequences are deduplicated, and each keeps its most common genes and DNA. Here the sample has about 83,000 distinct CDR3 sequences; 9% to 15% occur a single time. The top ten clonotypes cover under 8% of the sample. Sequenced: whole blood. The receptors originated from an adult who was a healthcare worker with PCR-confirmed SARS-CoV-2 infection or an uninfected control (not recorded which).

The rearrangement uses TRBV18 and TRBJ2-3, with unresolved D. Germline CDR1 reads KGHSH; CDR2 reads LQKENI. The CDR3 consists of 13 residues. V gave up 0 bases and J gave up 2 bases, with 3 bases separating them. The CDR3 DNA reads TGTGCCAGCTCACCACCGAACACAGATACGCAGTATTTT. This translates into CASSPPNTDTQYF.

This clonotype has ten or more counts. The CDR3 DNA follows: TGTGCCAGCAGCTTAGGTACTAGCGGAATATCCTACAATGAGCAGTTCTTC. Translating it yields CASSLGTSGISYNEQFF. This sequence joins TRBV11-2 and TRBJ2-1; 8 bases fit TRBD2. The V gene's germline CDR1 is SGHAT and CDR2 FQNNGV. V trimming: 1 base; J trimming: 1 base; junction bases outside the gene matches: 6. The CDR3 covers 17 residues.

The sample holds many counts of this clonotype. V gene TRBV20-1 combines with J gene TRBJ1-5; D remains ambiguous. V was trimmed by 2 bases and J by 3 bases, leaving 14 bases between them. Germline V lookup: CDR1 DFQATT, CDR2 SNEGSKA (reference sequence). This CDR3 is built from 15 residues. CDR3 amino acids: CSARNNLTPNQPQHF. The CDR3 nucleotides read TGCAGTGCTAGAAATAATCTTACCCCCAATCAGCCCCAGCATTTT.

This clonotype was seen a few times. The chain employs TRBV19 and TRBJ2-5; no reliable D call. The CDR3 runs 14 residues. V shed 2 bases and J shed 0 bases, with 7 bases lying between them. CDR1 and CDR2 from the germline V gene are LNHDA and SQIVND (reference sequence). This chain's CDR3 is CASSITVYQETQYF. The CDR3 nucleotides read TGTGCCAGTAGTATAACGGTCTACCAAGAGACCCAGTACTTC. The entire variable domain, with the rest obtained from reference TRBV19 and TRBJ2-5, is as follows: DGGITQSPKYLFRKEGQNVTLSCEQNLNHDAMYWYRQDPGQGLRLIYYSQIVNDFQKGDIAEGYSVSREKKESFPLTVTSAQKNPTAFYLCASSITVYQETQYFGPGTRLLVL.

This clonotype was counted ten times or more. V gene TRBV6-6 combines with J gene TRBJ2-6; the D gene is possibly TRBD1 (6 bases). The CDR3 loop spans 15 amino acids. Germline V lookup: CDR1 MNHNY, CDR2 SVGAGI (reference sequence). Deletions cut 6 bases from V and 2 bases from J, with 11 bases between. CDR3 loop: CASRLGQAGANVLTF. The CDR3 DNA reads TGTGCCAGCAGGCTGGGACAAGCTGGGGCCAACGTCCTGACTTTC.

CDR3 nucleotides: TGTGCCAGCAGCCTGGAAGTGGACACTGAAGCTTTCTTT. This encodes CASSLEVDTEAFF. V gene TRBV7-3 combines with J gene TRBJ1-1; D gene unclear. Looked up from germline, CDR1 is SGHTA and CDR2 is FQGTGA. Trimming took off 5 bases at V and 3 bases at J, with 10 bases between the two ends. CDR3 length: 13 residues.

The chain links TRBV9 to TRBJ1-6; a weak D match, TRBD1 (5 bases). The CDR3 is made up of 12 amino acids. The V end was cut by 4 bases, the J end by 14 bases, with 13 bases between. Germline lookup yields CDR1 SGDLS and CDR2 YYNGEE. CDR3 nucleotide sequence: TGTGCCAGCAGCTCCGGGACCTCAGCCCTCCACTTT. Residues: CASSSGTSALHF.

The V call is TRBV5-1, the J call TRBJ2-7; tentatively, D is TRBD1 (5 bases). The CDR3 runs 14 residues. Germline V CDR1 and CDR2: SGHRS, YFSETQ. With 4 bases removed from V and 4 bases from J, the gap between germline ends came to 15 bases. The CDR3 bases are TGCGCCAGCAGCCCCCATGCAGGGAATTACGAGCAGTACTTC. Its protein product is CASSPHAGNYEQYF.

This clonotype was observed a few times. The chain employs TRBV5-6 and TRBJ2-7, with D maybe TRBD1 (6 bases). The CDR3 covers 14 residues. Germline V gives CDR1 SGHDT, CDR2 YYEEEE. Deletions cut 0 bases from V and 4 bases from J, with 11 bases between. This CDR3 is CASSLVEQGYEQYF. The CDR3 nucleotides read TGTGCCAGCAGCTTGGTGGAACAGGGTTACGAGCAGTACTTC. The whole variable domain, remainder taken from reference TRBV5-6 and TRBJ2-7, is DAGVTQSPTHLIKTRGQQVTLRCSPKSGHDTVSWYQQALGQGPQFIFQYYEEEERQRGNFPDRFSGHQFPNYSSELNVNALLLGDSALYLCASSLVEQGYEQYFGPGTRLTVT.

This clonotype was observed a few times. This rearrangement joins TRBV7-2 to TRBJ2-6, with 11 bases matching TRBD1. Germline V gene lookup returns CDR1 SGHTA and CDR2 FQGNSA. This CDR3 has 17 amino acids. V lost 5 bases and J lost 4; bases outside the gene matches: 7. The DNA of the CDR3 is TGTGCCAGCAGCGATGGACAGGGGGCGCAAGGGGCCAACGTCCTGACTTTC. Translating it yields CASSDGQGAQGANVLTF.

This chain uses TRBV5-4 with TRBJ2-5, with 13 bases identical to TRBD2. The germline V gene has CDR1 SGHNT and CDR2 YYREEE (reference sequence). The CDR3 length is 15 residues. J gave up 5 bases and V 4 bases, and 5 bases lay outside the gene matches. CDR3 bases: TGTGCCAGCAGCACGCGGACTAGCGGGAGCGAGACCCAGTACTTC. Translation gives CASSTRTSGSETQYF.

This clonotype has just a few counts. The chain carries TRBV12-5 and TRBJ2-2; TRBD2 aligns across 12 bases. CDR1 and CDR2 from the germline V gene are LGHNT and FRNRAP. The CDR3 consists of 16 residues. V dropped 5 bases and J dropped 3; count of bases not matched to a gene: 4. CDR3 in DNA: TGTGCTAGTGGTCTCCGACTAGCGGGAGACACCGGGGAGCTGTTTTTT. It is translated as CASGLRLAGDTGELFF.

There are a few counts of this clonotype. The chain carries TRBV3-1 and TRBJ1-2; a weak D match, TRBD1 (6 bases). Germline lookup yields CDR1 LGHDT and CDR2 YNNKEL (reference sequence). V lost 3 bases and J lost 0, with 11 bases in between. The length of the CDR3 is 15 residues. The DNA of the CDR3 is TGTGCCAGCAGCCAGCAGGGGAGAGCTAACTATGGCTACACCTTC. It codes for CASSQQGRANYGYTF.

The sample holds many counts of this clonotype. The chain combines TRBV6-2 or TRBV6-3 with TRBJ1-6; D is uncertain. V was clipped by 5 bases and J by 10 bases, with 18 bases between them. The CDR3 sequence is 15 residues long. Germline V lookup: CDR1 MNHEY, CDR2 SVGEGT. The CDR3 DNA is TGTGCCAGCAGTACCGGCAATCAGGTGTACTCACCCCTCCACTTT. This translates into CASSTGNQVYSPLHF.

There are many counts of this clonotype. CDR3 protein: CASSPRDFQNEQFF. The CDR3 bases are TGTGCCAGCAGCCCCCGGGACTTCCAGAATGAGCAGTTCTTC. The gene calls are TRBV5-5 and TRBJ2-1; perhaps TRBD2 as D (6 bases). The CDR3 covers 14 residues. The V gene's germline CDR1 is SGHKS and CDR2 YYEKEE (reference sequence). V was clipped by 4 bases and J by 7 bases, with 15 bases between them. Full variable domain (outside the CDR3, taken from reference TRBV5-5 and TRBJ2-1): DAGVTQSPTHLIKTRGQQVTLRCSPISGHKSVSWYQQVLGQGPQFIFQYYEKEERGRGNFPDRFSARQFPNYSSELNVNALLLGDSALYLCASSPRDFQNEQFFGPGTRLTVL.

This clonotype was detected only a few times. The V and J genes are TRBV5-1 and TRBJ1-1; the D is unclear. The germline V gene has CDR1 SGHRS and CDR2 YFSETQ. CDR3 length equals 14 residues. Trimming pared 0 bases from V and 2 bases from J, leaving 8 bases between. CDR3 bases: TGCGCCAGCAGCTTGGCCCGGGCAAACACTGAAGCTTTCTTT. This sequence encodes CASSLARANTEAFF.

The sample holds a few counts of this clonotype. The V gene is TRBV4-1, the J gene TRBJ2-7; TRBD2 aligns across 7 bases. The V gene end was trimmed by 0 bases and the J gene end by 3 bases; junction bases not matched to a gene: 5. The length of the CDR3 is 15 residues. The germline gives CDR1 MGHRA, CDR2 YSYEKL. The CDR3 DNA sequence: TGCGCCAGCAGCCAAGATCCAGCGGGAAACTACGAGCAGTACTTC. Translation: CASSQDPAGNYEQYF.

This clonotype has only a few counts. The chain recombines TRBV5-5 with TRBJ1-1; possibly TRBD1 for D (5 bases). Looked up from germline, CDR1 is SGHKS and CDR2 is YYEKEE (reference sequence). The CDR3 is 16 amino acids. V dropped 0 bases and J dropped 5 bases, with 17 bases sitting between them. CDR3 region: CASSLGVGAGGTEAFF. The CDR3 DNA reads TGTGCCAGCAGCTTGGGAGTCGGGGCCGGGGGAACTGAAGCTTTCTTT.

This clonotype has more than one count but fewer than ten. The chain recombines TRBV7-3 with TRBJ2-1; possible D gene TRBD1, 6 bases. The CDR3 is 13 amino acids. With 5 bases removed from V and 7 bases from J, the gap between germline ends came to 12 bases. CDR1 SGHTA and CDR2 FQGTGA come from the germline V gene. CDR3 sequence (DNA): TGTGCCAGCAGCCTAGGGACACAGAATGAGCAGTTCTTC. Its translation is CASSLGTQNEQFF. The full variable domain, its missing parts supplied by reference TRBV7-3 and TRBJ2-1, is GAGVSQTPSNKVTEKGKYVELRCDPISGHTALYWYRQSLGQGPEFLIYFQGTGAADDSGLPNDRFFAVRPEGSVSTLKIQRTERGDSAVYLCASSLGTQNEQFFGPGTRLTVL.

The rearrangement links TRBV12-3 or TRBV12-4 to TRBJ2-2, with 7 bases matching TRBD2. The length of the CDR3 is 15 residues. With 3 bases clipped from V and 4 bases from J, the junction kept 5 bases outside the gene matches. Written as DNA, the CDR3 is TGTGCCAGCAGTTTCAGCGGGACTATCACCGGGGAGCTGTTTTTT. It translates to CASSFSGTITGELFF.

Ten or more counts support this clonotype. V is TRBV11-2 and J is TRBJ2-7; 9 bases map to TRBD2. Germline loops: CDR1 SGHAT, CDR2 FQNNGV. Trimming cost V 4 bases and J 1 base; bases outside gene matches: 5. CDR3 length: 15 residues. DNA of the CDR3: TGTGCCAGCAGCTCGACTAGCGGAACATCCTACGAGCAGTACTTC. Its protein product is CASSSTSGTSYEQYF.

The rearrangement joins TRBV29-1 to TRBJ2-1, with 8 bases fitting TRBD2. Trimming removed 5 bases from V and 10 bases from J; junction bases left unmatched: 13. The CDR3 covers 14 residues. The germline gives CDR1 SQVTM, CDR2 ANQGSEA. The CDR3 nucleotides read TGCAGCGTTCCCCGGAAGCTACTAGCGGCAGAGCAGTTCTTC. Translation gives CSVPRKLLAAEQFF.

CDR3 bases: TGCAGCGTTCTCGGACGGAGCACAGATACGCAGTATTTT. The encoded protein is CSVLGRSTDTQYF. The chain couples TRBV29-1 to TRBJ2-3; D call uncertain. The CDR3 is made up of 13 amino acids. V was clipped by 5 bases and J by 0 bases, with 9 bases between them. Germline V gene sequence: CDR1 SQVTM, CDR2 ANQGSEA.

This clonotype was counted only a few times. The chain links TRBV11-2 to TRBJ2-3; D possibly corresponds to TRBD2 (6 bases). CDR1 and CDR2 from the germline V gene are SGHAT and FQNNGV. Trimming left V 7 bases short and J 3 bases short, with 20 bases between. This CDR3 has 16 amino acids. CDR3 protein: CASTTITGVGTDTQYF. CDR3 coding DNA: TGTGCCAGCACCACCATTACGGGAGTAGGGACAGATACGCAGTATTTT.

This clonotype was seen a handful of times. The V gene is TRBV5-4, the J gene TRBJ2-3; D not resolved. V lost 7 bases to trimming and J lost 4 bases, with 13 bases between them. CDR1 and CDR2 from the germline V gene are SGHNT and YYREEE (reference sequence). The CDR3 extends over 13 amino acids. The CDR3 protein is CASRSLSADTQYF. In nucleotides, the CDR3 is TGTGCCAGCCGGTCTTTGAGTGCAGATACGCAGTATTTT.

Many counts were recorded for this clonotype. The CDR3 DNA follows: TGTGCCAGCAGCCGGGCGCGTCTAGCGGGAGAGAATGAGCAGTTCTTC. Protein sequence: CASSRARLAGENEQFF. The chain uses TRBV2 and TRBJ2-1; TRBD2 matches at 10 bases. This CDR3 has 16 residues. Germline V gives CDR1 SNHLY, CDR2 FYNNEI. Trimming took 6 bases from V and 7 from J; bases not matched to a gene: 12.

The rearrangement links TRBV29-1 to TRBJ2-1; no clear D. The CDR3 spans 12 residues. V lost 8 bases and J lost 1, with 9 bases in between. Germline V gene sequence: CDR1 SQVTM, CDR2 ANQGSEA. The CDR3 protein is CSSTWSYNEQFF. The CDR3 DNA reads as TGCAGCTCGACTTGGTCCTACAATGAGCAGTTCTTC.

This clonotype was observed a handful of times. The chain employs TRBV6-2 or TRBV6-3 and TRBJ2-3; D tentatively reads TRBD1 or TRBD2 (5 bases each). This CDR3 contains 13 residues. V was clipped by 6 bases and J by 8 bases, with 15 bases between them. Germline values: CDR1 MNHEY, CDR2 SVGEGT. CDR3 DNA: TGTGCCAGCAGCCGGGACGGTTCCGGTACGCAGTATTTT. It translates to CASSRDGSGTQYF.